A selection of T cell receptor beta chains follows, all from one sample in a study of CD8 T cells in ankylosing spondylitis. Each CDR3 protein gets one entry after TCRdb re-called the 5' RACE reads with MiXCR. The table records 250,000 to 300,000 distinct CDR3 sequences, roughly 20% of them present only once. Input material: blood, either unsorted or a sorted T cell fraction (not recorded which). Source of these receptors: a male donor with ankylosing spondylitis or in good health (not recorded which). CDR3s include the opening cysteine and the closing phenylalanine or tryptophan. Fields, in order: D gene, clone size, V gene, J gene, CDR3 protein, CDR3 DNA. A D gene is named only where the DNA matches it firmly. Clone size is shown for a subset of rows, as once, few, many or a class of expanded clone.

NA	few	TRBV7-9	TRBJ2-1	CASSNSGFSYNEQFF	TGTGCCAGCAGCAATTCAGGGTTCTCCTACAATGAGCAGTTCTTC
TRBD1	NA	TRBV12-3/TRBV12-4	TRBJ1-1	CASSFTGVGNTEAFF	TGTGCCAGCAGTTTTACAGGGGTGGGGAACACTGAAGCTTTCTTT
NA	NA	TRBV14	TRBJ1-2	CASSQVSGTNYGYTF	TGTGCCAGCAGCCAAGTATCGGGTACTAACTATGGCTACACCTTC
NA	NA	TRBV29-1	TRBJ2-1	CSVDPRAEQFF	TGCAGCGTTGATCCTAGGGCTGAGCAGTTCTTC
TRBD1	NA	TRBV11-2	TRBJ1-1	CASSPHGRQGGAFF	TGTGCCAGCAGCCCCCATGGTCGACAGGGAGGGGCTTTCTTT
NA	few	TRBV6-5	TRBJ1-2	CASRAVYGYTF	TGTGCCAGCAGGGCAGTCTATGGCTACACCTTC
NA	many	TRBV5-1	TRBJ2-3	CASSLVRTSTDTQYF	TGCGCCAGCAGCTTGGTTCGCACTAGCACAGATACGCAGTATTTT
TRBD1	NA	TRBV7-9	TRBJ2-3	CASSPPDRGDTDTQYF	TGTGCCAGCAGCCCCCCGGACAGGGGCGACACAGATACGCAGTATTTT
NA	NA	TRBV5-4	TRBJ1-2	CASSLTGTQGYTF	TGTGCCAGCAGCCTCACAGGGACTCAGGGCTACACCTTC
NA	NA	TRBV27	TRBJ2-3	CASHSYQSTDTQYF	TGTGCCAGTCACAGCTACCAGAGCACAGATACGCAGTATTTT
NA	NA	TRBV6-5	TRBJ2-1	CASSYRQGNYNEQFF	TGTGCCAGCAGTTACCGTCAGGGGAATTACAATGAGCAGTTCTTC
TRBD1	NA	TRBV6-1	TRBJ1-2	CASRGTGLYGYTF	TGTGCCAGCAGGGGGACAGGGCTCTATGGCTACACCTTC
NA	few	TRBV2	TRBJ2-3	CALLETSTDTQYF	TGTGCTCTACTAGAAACTAGCACAGATACGCAGTATTTT
NA	NA	TRBV5-1	TRBJ2-1	CASSPRWGGSHEQIF	TGCGCCAGCAGCCCACGGTGGGGAGGATCCCATGAGCAGATCTTC
NA	few	TRBV10-3	TRBJ1-4	CAISEILNEKLFF	TGTGCCATCAGTGAGATACTCAATGAAAAACTGTTTTTT
NA	many	TRBV29-1	TRBJ2-5	CSVGKRRAETQYF	TGCAGCGTTGGAAAACGCCGGGCAGAGACCCAGTACTTC
NA	many	TRBV10-3	TRBJ1-6	CAISESGISPLHF	TGTGCCATCAGTGAATCGGGCATTTCACCCCTCCACTTT
NA	few	TRBV6-2/TRBV6-3	TRBJ1-1	CASSYTGYRTEAFF	TGTGCCAGCAGTTACACGGGATACCGCACTGAAGCTTTCTTT
NA	many	TRBV6-1	TRBJ2-6	CASSEVQLWANVLTF	TGTGCCAGCAGTGAAGTCCAGCTCTGGGCCAACGTCCTGACTTTC
TRBD1	NA	TRBV4-2	TRBJ2-5	CASSQDRAGGLKTQYF	TGTGCCAGCAGCCAAGATAGGGCAGGGGGTTTAAAGACCCAGTACTTC
NA	NA	TRBV7-9	TRBJ2-5	CASRGRTDKQETQYF	TGTGCCAGCAGGGGCAGGACAGATAAGCAAGAGACCCAGTACTTC
NA	NA	TRBV5-6	TRBJ2-1	CASSLMGERLGPEHFF	TGTGCCAGCAGCTTGATGGGGGAAAGACTAGGTCCAGAGCATTTCTTC
NA	NA	TRBV7-9	TRBJ1-2	CASSLATGLNYGYTF	TGTGCCAGCAGCTTAGCAACGGGGCTTAACTATGGCTACACCTTC
TRBD2	many	TRBV6-1	TRBJ2-1	CASRGDNEQFF	TGTGCCAGCCGGGGGGACAATGAGCAGTTCTTC
NA	many	TRBV4-2	TRBJ1-2	CASSQESGARFGYTF	TGTGCCAGCAGCCAAGAGTCGGGGGCCCGGTTTGGCTACACCTTC
NA	NA	TRBV10-3	TRBJ1-2	CAISAGVNYGYTF	TGTGCCATCAGTGCAGGGGTTAACTATGGCTACACCTTC
TRBD2	once	TRBV4-2	TRBJ2-2	CASSQPAGVHTGELFF	TGTGCCAGCAGCCAACCAGCGGGGGTCCACACCGGGGAGCTGTTTTTT
TRBD1	NA	TRBV18	TRBJ2-5	CASSPKQGPRETQYF	TGTGCCAGCTCACCAAAACAGGGGCCGAGGGAGACCCAGTACTTC
NA	few	TRBV11-2	TRBJ2-1	CASRPLRGRYNEQFF	TGTGCCAGCAGACCTCTGAGGGGTAGATACAATGAGCAGTTCTTC
TRBD2	once	TRBV5-1	TRBJ2-5	CASSLGTSRQETQYF	TGCGCCAGCAGCTTAGGGACTAGCAGACAAGAGACCCAGTACTTC
NA	many	TRBV3-1	TRBJ1-5	CASTPLRDGVNQPQHF	TGTGCCAGCACCCCTCTCCGGGACGGAGTAAATCAGCCCCAGCATTTT
NA	NA	TRBV27	TRBJ2-2	CASSLQTASELFF	TGTGCCAGCAGTTTACAGACAGCCTCGGAGCTGTTTTTT
NA	NA	TRBV6-2/TRBV6-3	TRBJ1-5	CASSRKNQPQHF	TGTGCCAGCAGCCGGAAGAATCAGCCCCAGCATTTT
NA	few	TRBV7-2	TRBJ2-3	CASTEDGSRTDTQYF	TGTGCCAGCACCGAGGATGGTTCTCGCACAGATACGCAGTATTTT
NA	NA	TRBV29-1	TRBJ2-5	CSVEYRLQETQYF	TGCAGCGTTGAATACAGGCTACAAGAGACCCAGTACTTC
TRBD1	few	TRBV6-6	TRBJ1-5	CASRTGHNQPQHF	TGTGCCAGCCGGACAGGGCACAATCAGCCCCAGCATTTT
TRBD2	NA	TRBV7-9	TRBJ2-3	CASSLWLNGGARYTQYF	TGTGCCAGCAGCTTATGGCTGAACGGGGGGGCTCGATATACGCAGTATTTT
TRBD2	few	TRBV15	TRBJ2-3	CATSRDLEVAGDTDTQYF	TGTGCCACCAGCAGAGACTTAGAGGTAGCGGGGGACACAGATACGCAGTATTTT
NA	few	TRBV20-1	TRBJ2-6	CSARDGRGYPPFLTF	TGCAGTGCTAGAGATGGTAGGGGGTACCCTCCTTTTCTGACTTTC
NA	NA	TRBV20-1	TRBJ2-3	CSAAGLLNPDTQYF	TGCAGTGCGGCGGGACTCTTGAATCCAGATACGCAGTATTTT
NA	NA	TRBV20-1	TRBJ2-5	CSAGPGGPEETQYF	TGCAGTGCGGGCCCTGGGGGGCCGGAAGAGACCCAGTACTTC
NA	NA	TRBV18	TRBJ1-1	CASSPPEWGNTEAFF	TGTGCCAGCTCACCACCGGAGTGGGGGAACACTGAAGCTTTCTTT